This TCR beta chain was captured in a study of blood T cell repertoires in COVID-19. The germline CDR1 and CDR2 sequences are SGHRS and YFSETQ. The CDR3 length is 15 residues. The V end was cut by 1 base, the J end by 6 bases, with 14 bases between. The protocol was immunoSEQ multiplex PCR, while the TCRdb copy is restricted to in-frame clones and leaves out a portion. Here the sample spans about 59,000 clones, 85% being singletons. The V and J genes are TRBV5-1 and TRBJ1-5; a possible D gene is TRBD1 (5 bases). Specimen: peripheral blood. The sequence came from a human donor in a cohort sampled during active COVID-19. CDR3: CASSLTPGIGQPQHF. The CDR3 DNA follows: TGCGCCAGCAGCTTGACCCCAGGGATCGGTCAGCCCCAGCATTTT.